The 26 T cell receptor beta chains listed next were all sequenced from one sample in a study of blood T cell repertoires in COVID-19. Produced via immunoSEQ multiplex PCR; TCRdb's table is partial and in-frame only. The sample records some 200,000 clones, roughly 91% being singletons. The sample comprised PBMCs or T cells enriched from blood (not recorded which). The source of these receptors is a man younger than 40 in a cohort exposed to, infected with or recovered from COVID-19 (not recorded which).

V gene TRBV9 combines with J gene TRBJ2-3; the match to TRBD2 covers 11 bases. Germline lookup yields CDR1 SGDLS and CDR2 YYNGEE. Trimming at V came to 4 bases and at J to 3 bases, leaving 7 bases not matched to a gene. The CDR3 sequence is 16 residues long. The CDR3: CASSPGTSGTTDTQYF. The CDR3, as DNA: TGTGCCAGCAGCCCCGGGACTAGCGGTACTACAGATACGCAGTATTTT.

The V gene is TRBV5-4, the J gene TRBJ1-2; 7 nucleotides line up with TRBD1. V shed 2 bases, J shed 4 bases, and the junction held 8 bases outside the gene matches. The germline V gene encodes CDR1 SGHNT and CDR2 YYREEE (reference sequence). The CDR3 length is 15 residues. Here the CDR3 reads CASSFGDSGLYGYTF. The CDR3 DNA is TGTGCCAGCAGCTTTGGGGACAGCGGACTCTATGGCTACACCTTC.

The V and J genes are TRBV2 and TRBJ1-2; 8 bases match TRBD1. The CDR3 has 13 residues. In germline, CDR1 is SNHLY, CDR2 FYNNEI. J gave up 7 bases and V 4 bases, and 5 bases lay outside the gene matches. The CDR3 DNA is TGTGCCAGCAGTGGCCCGACAGGGGTTGGCTACACCTTC. It translates to CASSGPTGVGYTF.

CDR3 sequence: CASSVEPIEYNEQFF. The DNA for the CDR3 is TGTGCCAGCAGCGTAGAGCCCATTGAATACAATGAGCAGTTCTTC. The chain couples TRBV9 to TRBJ2-1; no firm D call. This CDR3 has 15 amino acids. Per the germline V gene, CDR1 is SGDLS and CDR2 is YYNGEE. V was shortened by 0 bases and J by 4 bases, with 11 bases between the two germline ends.

V gene TRBV19 combines with J gene TRBJ2-7; 11 bases match TRBD2. The CDR3 has 17 residues. Germline assignment: CDR1 LNHDA and CDR2 SQIVND (reference sequence). The junction had 13 bases not matched to a gene; V was cut back by 5 bases and J by 4 bases. The CDR3 spells CASSLTGLAALSYEQYF. CDR3 sequence (DNA): TGTGCCAGTAGTCTAACGGGACTAGCGGCGTTGTCGTACGAGCAGTACTTC.

This clone has a single count. This chain uses TRBV29-1 with TRBJ1-1; a possible D gene is TRBD1 (6 bases). The CDR3 consists of 15 residues. Germline V gene lookup returns CDR1 SQVTM and CDR2 ANQGSEA. Trimming removed 6 bases from V and 0 bases from J, with 17 bases in between. DNA for the CDR3: TGCAGCGTACCGAAGGGGGAATTGGTGAACACTGAAGCTTTCTTT. This gives the protein CSVPKGELVNTEAFF. The whole variable domain, remainder taken from reference TRBV29-1 and TRBJ1-1, is SAVISQKPSRDICQRGTSLTIQCQVDSQVTMMFWYRQQPGQSLTLIATANQGSEATYESGFVIDKFPISRPNLTFSTLTVSNMSPEDSSIYLCSVPKGELVNTEAFFGQGTRLTVV.

This sequence joins TRBV6-5 and TRBJ2-1, with TRBD2 matching 7 bases. In germline, CDR1 is MNHEY, CDR2 SVGAGI. The CDR3 is made up of 13 amino acids. V dropped 7 bases and J dropped 4; count of bases not matched to a gene: 4. In DNA, the CDR3 is TGTGCCAGCACTAGCGGACCTTACAATGAGCAGTTCTTC. This sequence encodes CASTSGPYNEQFF.

This clone was found a few times. The V gene is TRBV11-3, the J gene TRBJ1-1, with 12 nucleotides matching TRBD1. The CDR3 sequence is 16 residues long. V lost 4 bases, J lost 5 bases, and 8 bases stayed unmatched. Germline V gives CDR1 SGHNT, CDR2 YENEEA. CDR3 coding DNA: TGTGCCAGCAGCTCGGGCGGGGACAGGGGGCAGACTGAAGCTTTCTTT. Amino acid sequence: CASSSGGDRGQTEAFF.

This clone was detected once. The genes are TRBV5-4 and TRBJ2-7; D is unclear. Trimming left V 0 bases short and J 4 bases short, with 20 bases between. CDR1 and CDR2 (germline): SGHNT, YYREEE (reference sequence). The CDR3 has 17 residues. CDR3 sequence: CASSLDFRSAGRYEQYF. The CDR3 DNA reads as TGTGCCAGCAGCTTGGATTTTAGGTCGGCAGGTCGATACGAGCAGTACTTC.

The V and J genes are TRBV18 and TRBJ1-6; D is unclear. The CDR3 is made up of 13 amino acids. Per germline, CDR1 KGHSH and CDR2 LQKENI. V lost 7 bases, J lost 7 bases, and 11 bases lay in between. CDR3 sequence: CASFSTQNSPLHF. The DNA of the CDR3 is TGTGCCAGCTTCTCGACACAAAATTCACCCCTCCACTTT.

Written as DNA, the CDR3 is TGTGCCAGCAGCCGCCTAGGGCTAGCGGACTACCAAGAGACCCAGTACTTC. Amino acid sequence: CASSRLGLADYQETQYF. The chain recombines TRBV5-4 with TRBJ2-5; 7 bases match TRBD2. V gave up 4 bases and J gave up 0 bases; unmatched junction bases: 12. The CDR3 is made up of 17 amino acids. CDR1 SGHNT and CDR2 YYREEE come from the germline V gene (reference sequence).

The chain links TRBV19 to TRBJ2-7; TRBD1 aligns across 7 bases. From germline, CDR1 is LNHDA and CDR2 SQIVND (reference sequence). The CDR3 is made up of 14 amino acids. Trimming cost V 6 bases and J 3 bases; bases outside gene matches: 8. The CDR3 loop reads CASSSDRAVYEQYF. The CDR3 DNA sequence: TGTGCCAGTAGCTCCGACAGGGCGGTCTACGAGCAGTACTTC. The entire variable domain, with the rest obtained from reference TRBV19 and TRBJ2-7, is as follows: DGGITQSPKYLFRKEGQNVTLSCEQNLNHDAMYWYRQDPGQGLRLIYYSQIVNDFQKGDIAEGYSVSREKKESFPLTVTSAQKNPTAFYLCASSSDRAVYEQYFGPGTRLTVT.

The chain links TRBV9 to TRBJ1-1, with 10 bases aligning to TRBD1. The germline gives CDR1 SGDLS, CDR2 YYNGEE. V gave up 3 bases and J gave up 4 bases; unmatched junction bases: 6. The CDR3 sequence is 15 residues long. The CDR3 DNA reads TGTGCCAGCAGCGCCCTACGGGACAGGGGCACTGAAGCTTTCTTT. This translates into CASSALRDRGTEAFF.

The chain is built from TRBV11-3 and TRBJ2-1; 10 nucleotides align to TRBD2. Germline trimming cut 4 bases from V and 4 bases from J; bases unmatched to any gene: 7. The CDR3 is 16 amino acids. Germline lookup yields CDR1 SGHNT and CDR2 YENEEA. The DNA of the CDR3 is TGTGCCAGCAGCTCTCGAGCGGGAGGGTCTTACAATGAGCAGTTCTTC. The encoded protein is CASSSRAGGSYNEQFF.

This chain connects TRBV7-2 to TRBJ2-5; D gene unclear. CDR1 is SGHTA and CDR2 is FQGNSA in the germline V gene. Trimming shortened V by 3 bases and J by 5 bases, and 4 bases separated the two germline ends. CDR3 length equals 11 residues. The CDR3 sequence is CASSLSETQYF. Here the CDR3 DNA reads TGTGCCAGCAGCTTGTCGGAGACCCAGTACTTC.

The chain recombines TRBV15 with TRBJ1-1; D may be TRBD1 (5 bases). This CDR3 is 14 amino acids long. V gave up 3 bases and J gave up 4 bases, with 12 bases separating them. The V gene's germline CDR1 is LNHNV and CDR2 YYDKDF (reference sequence). The CDR3: CATSRGRGGTEAFF. CDR3 nucleotide sequence: TGTGCCACCAGCAGGGGAAGGGGTGGCACTGAAGCTTTCTTT.

The V gene is TRBV27, the J gene TRBJ2-1; TRBD2 is a possible D gene (5 bases). This CDR3 contains 12 residues. Germline V gene sequence: CDR1 MNHEY, CDR2 SMNVEV (reference sequence). With 6 bases removed from V and 12 bases from J, the gap between germline ends came to 15 bases. The CDR3 nucleotides are TGTGCCAGCAGGCAACCGGGGTACCGGCAGTTCTTC. Its translation is CASRQPGYRQFF.

This chain connects TRBV7-2 to TRBJ2-7, with 9 bases matching TRBD2. Germline V gene sequence: CDR1 SGHTA, CDR2 FQGNSA. The CDR3 spans 14 residues. V lost 4 bases and J lost 3; bases outside the gene matches: 4. In DNA, the CDR3 is TGTGCCAGCAGCTCGTCTAGCGGGGACTACGAGCAGTACTTC. Protein product: CASSSSSGDYEQYF.

With respect to this clone: A junction end diverges from the germline sequence, so it may reflect a read error. The chain has TRBV11-3 and TRBJ1-2, with TRBD1 matching 7 bases. Germline CDR1 reads SGHNT; CDR2 reads YENEEA. This CDR3 region has 13 residues. The CDR3 region has the DNA TGTGCCAGCACCTTAGACAGGGAAGATGGCTACACCTTC. Translating it yields CASTLDREDGYTF. Full variable domain (outside the CDR3, taken from reference TRBV11-3 and TRBJ1-2): EAGVVQSPRYKIIEKKQPVAFWCNPISGHNTLYWYLQNLGQGPELLIRYENEEAVDDSQLPKDRFSAERLKGVDSTLKIQPAELGDSAVYLCASTLDREDGYTFGSGTRLTVV.

V is TRBV7-2 and J is TRBJ2-2; possible D gene TRBD1, 6 bases. Germline CDR1 reads SGHTA; CDR2 reads FQGNSA. V was pared by 4 bases and J by 4 bases, with 13 bases between. The CDR3 spans 15 residues. CDR3 loop: CASSSQVGGTGELFF. Here the CDR3 DNA reads TGTGCCAGCAGCTCCCAAGTAGGGGGCACCGGGGAGCTGTTTTTT.

The rearrangement links TRBV27 to TRBJ2-1, with 11 bases aligning to TRBD2. V was clipped by 7 bases and J by 6 bases; unmatched bases: 8. This CDR3 comprises 15 residues. The V gene's germline CDR1 is MNHEY and CDR2 SMNVEV (reference sequence). The DNA for the CDR3 is TGTGCCAGCAACCTAGCGGGAGGTACGTTCAATGAGCAGTTCTTC. It translates to CASNLAGGTFNEQFF.

This chain uses TRBV20-1 with TRBJ2-1; TRBD2 aligns across 7 bases. The V segment lost 3 bases and the J segment 10 bases; nucleotides outside the gene matches: 9. This CDR3 has 13 residues. The V gene's germline CDR1 is DFQATT and CDR2 SNEGSKA (reference sequence). CDR3 sequence reads: CSASPYTSAEQFF. CDR3 nucleotides: TGCAGTGCTAGTCCCTATACTAGCGCCGAGCAGTTCTTC.

The chain couples TRBV24-1 to TRBJ2-1, with TRBD1 matching 7 bases. The length of the CDR3 is 13 residues. Germline CDR1 is KGHDR and CDR2 is SFDVKD. The ends lost 6 bases at V and 8 bases at J; junction bases unmatched: 6. The chain's CDR3 is CATSSGGKDEQFF. CDR3 DNA sequence: TGTGCCACCAGTTCAGGGGGAAAGGATGAGCAGTTCTTC.

The rearrangement links TRBV19 to TRBJ1-1, with D possibly matching TRBD1 (6 bases). The CDR3 spans 13 residues. CDR1 is LNHDA, CDR2 SQIVND, per germline (reference sequence). Trimming shortened V by 4 bases and J by 4 bases, and 10 bases separated the two germline ends. CDR3 sequence: CASSSEGGTEAFF. In DNA, the CDR3 is TGTGCCAGTAGTAGTGAAGGGGGCACTGAAGCTTTCTTT.

The V call is TRBV25-1, the J call TRBJ1-2; 7 nucleotides match TRBD1. CDR3 length: 13 residues. The germline V gene has CDR1 MGHDK and CDR2 SYGVNS. V was pared by 4 bases and J by 5 bases, with 4 bases of the junction left unmatched. The DNA of the CDR3 is TGTGCCAGCAGTGCCTCCAGGGGGTATGGCTACACCTTC. Translating it yields CASSASRGYGYTF.

This chain uses TRBV6-5 with TRBJ2-7; D might be TRBD2 (5 bases). The V end lost 1 base, the J end lost 2 bases, and 12 bases lay between the germline ends. The CDR3 loop spans 15 amino acids. The germline V gene has CDR1 MNHEY and CDR2 SVGAGI. The CDR3 reads CASSYFRTPAYEQYF. The CDR3 DNA sequence: TGTGCCAGCAGTTACTTCCGGACTCCAGCCTACGAGCAGTACTTC.